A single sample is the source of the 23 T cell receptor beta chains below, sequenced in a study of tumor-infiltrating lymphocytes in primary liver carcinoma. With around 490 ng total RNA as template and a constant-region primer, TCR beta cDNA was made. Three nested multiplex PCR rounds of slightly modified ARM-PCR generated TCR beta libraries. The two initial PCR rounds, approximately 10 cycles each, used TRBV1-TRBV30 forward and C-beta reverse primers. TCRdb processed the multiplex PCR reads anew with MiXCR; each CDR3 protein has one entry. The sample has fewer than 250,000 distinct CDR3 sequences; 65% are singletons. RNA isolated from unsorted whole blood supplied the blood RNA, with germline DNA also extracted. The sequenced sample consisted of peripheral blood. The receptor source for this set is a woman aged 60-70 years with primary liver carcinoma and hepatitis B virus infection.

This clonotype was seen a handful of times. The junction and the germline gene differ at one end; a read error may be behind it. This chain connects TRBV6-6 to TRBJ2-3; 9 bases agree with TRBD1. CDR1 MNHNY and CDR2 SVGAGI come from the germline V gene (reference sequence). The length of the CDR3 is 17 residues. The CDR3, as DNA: TGTGCCAGCAGTATGCGGGACAGGGAAGAAGGGACAGATACACAGTATTTT. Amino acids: CASSMRDREEGTDTQYF.

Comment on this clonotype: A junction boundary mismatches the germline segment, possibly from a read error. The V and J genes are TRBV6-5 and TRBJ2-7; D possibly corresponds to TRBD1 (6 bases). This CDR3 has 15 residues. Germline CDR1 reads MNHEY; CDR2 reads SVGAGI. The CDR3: CARSYFSRGPGEQYF. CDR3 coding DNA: TGTGCCAGAAGTTACTTTAGCAGGGGTCCTGGCGAGCAGTACTTC.

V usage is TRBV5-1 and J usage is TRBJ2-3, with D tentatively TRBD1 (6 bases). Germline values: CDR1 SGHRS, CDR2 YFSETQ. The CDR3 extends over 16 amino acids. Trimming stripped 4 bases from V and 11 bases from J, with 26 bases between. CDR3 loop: CASSPDSALTSRRQYF. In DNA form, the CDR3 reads TGCGCCAGCAGCCCGGACAGTGCCCTCACTTCACGGAGGCAGTATTTT.

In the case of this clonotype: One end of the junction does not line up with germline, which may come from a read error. This chain's CDR3 is CASGQSVGVGDNRPRHF. CDR3 sequence (DNA): TGTGCCAGCGGCCAGAGTGTGGGCGTTGGGGATAATCGACCCCGCCACTTT. The chain employs TRBV6-5 and TRBJ1-6; D unresolved. Germline CDR1 is MNHEY and CDR2 is SVGAGI. The CDR3 is 17 residues long.

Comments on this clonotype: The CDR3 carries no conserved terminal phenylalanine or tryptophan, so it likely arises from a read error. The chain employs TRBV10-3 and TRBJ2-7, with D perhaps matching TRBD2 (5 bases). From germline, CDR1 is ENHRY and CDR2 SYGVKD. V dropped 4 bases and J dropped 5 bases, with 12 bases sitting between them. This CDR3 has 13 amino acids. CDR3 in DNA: TGTGCCATCAGTGGGCCGGGGAAGCACGAGCAGTACTCC. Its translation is CAISGPGKHEQYS.

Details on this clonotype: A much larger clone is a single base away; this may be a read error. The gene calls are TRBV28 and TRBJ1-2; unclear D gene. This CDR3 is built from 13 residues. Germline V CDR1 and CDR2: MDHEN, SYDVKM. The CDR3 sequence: CANSSPRRGGYTF. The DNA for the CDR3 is TGTGCCAACAGTTCCCCTCGACGGGGTGGCTACACCTTC.

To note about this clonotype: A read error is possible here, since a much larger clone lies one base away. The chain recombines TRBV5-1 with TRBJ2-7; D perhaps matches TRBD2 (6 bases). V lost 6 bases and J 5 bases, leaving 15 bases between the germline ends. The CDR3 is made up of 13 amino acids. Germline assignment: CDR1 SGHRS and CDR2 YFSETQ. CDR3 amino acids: CASTYATGDEQYF. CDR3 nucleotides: TGCGCCAGCACTTACGCCACGGGAGACGAGCAGTACTTC.

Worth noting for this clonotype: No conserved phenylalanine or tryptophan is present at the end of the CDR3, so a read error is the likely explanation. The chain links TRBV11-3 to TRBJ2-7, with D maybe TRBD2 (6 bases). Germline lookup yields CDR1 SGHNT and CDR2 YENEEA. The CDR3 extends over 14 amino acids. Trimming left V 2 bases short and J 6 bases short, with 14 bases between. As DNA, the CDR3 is TGTGCCAGCAGCTTATTGCAGACTAGGGCCGAGCAGTACATC. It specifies CASSLLQTRAEQYI.

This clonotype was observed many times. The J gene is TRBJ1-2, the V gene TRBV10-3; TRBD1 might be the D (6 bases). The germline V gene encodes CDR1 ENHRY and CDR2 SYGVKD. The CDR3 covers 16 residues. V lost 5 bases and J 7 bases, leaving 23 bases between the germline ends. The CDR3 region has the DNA TGTGCCATCAGTCGCGAGAGACAGGACCCACCCTCTGGCTACACCTTC. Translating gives CAISRERQDPPSGYTF.

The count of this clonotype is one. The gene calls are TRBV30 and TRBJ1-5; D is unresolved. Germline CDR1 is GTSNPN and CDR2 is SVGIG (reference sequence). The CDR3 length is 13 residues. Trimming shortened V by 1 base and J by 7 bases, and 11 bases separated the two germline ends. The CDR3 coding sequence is TGTGCCTGGAGTGAATTCGGAGGCCAGCCCCAGCATTTT. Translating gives CAWSEFGGQPQHF.

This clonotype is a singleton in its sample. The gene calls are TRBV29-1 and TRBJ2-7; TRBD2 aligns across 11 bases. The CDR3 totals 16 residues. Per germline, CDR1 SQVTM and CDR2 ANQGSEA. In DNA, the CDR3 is TGCAGTGTAAGCGGGACTAGCGGTTCTACTAGGTACGAGCAGTACTTC. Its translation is CSVSGTSGSTRYEQYF.

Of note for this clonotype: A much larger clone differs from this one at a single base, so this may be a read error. CDR3: CASSLGEVTDTQYF. DNA of the CDR3: TGTGCCAGCAGTTTAGGGGAAGTAACAGATACGCAGTATTTT. The chain combines TRBV12-3 or TRBV12-4 with TRBJ2-3, with no clear D. This CDR3 region has 14 residues. The ends were cut back, 1 base at V and 3 bases at J, with 8 bases in the middle.

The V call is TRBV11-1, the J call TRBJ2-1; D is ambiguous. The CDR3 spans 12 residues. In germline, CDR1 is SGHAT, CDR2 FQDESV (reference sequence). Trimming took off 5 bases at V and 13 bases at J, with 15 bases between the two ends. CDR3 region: CASSRHPSEQFF. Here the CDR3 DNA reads TGTGCCAGCAGCCGACACCCGTCGGAACAGTTCTTC.

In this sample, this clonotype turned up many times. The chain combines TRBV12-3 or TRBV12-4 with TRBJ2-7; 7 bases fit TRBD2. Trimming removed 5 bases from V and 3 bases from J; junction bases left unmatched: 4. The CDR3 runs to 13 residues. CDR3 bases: TGTGCCAGCAGTATGGGGGGGGTCTACGAGCAGTACTTC. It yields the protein CASSMGGVYEQYF.

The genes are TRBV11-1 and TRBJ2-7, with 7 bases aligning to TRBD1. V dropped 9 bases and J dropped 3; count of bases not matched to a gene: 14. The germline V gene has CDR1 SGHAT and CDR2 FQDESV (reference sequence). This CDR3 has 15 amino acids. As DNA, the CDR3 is TGTGCCAGGAACTTAAGGACAGGTGGAAGCTACGAGCAGTACTTC. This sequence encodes CARNLRTGGSYEQYF.

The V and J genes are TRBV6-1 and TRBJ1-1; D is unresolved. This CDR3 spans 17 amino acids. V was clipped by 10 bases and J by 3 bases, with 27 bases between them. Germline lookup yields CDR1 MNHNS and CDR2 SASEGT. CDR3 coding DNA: TGTGCCAACCCGATTGGAGCCCAGCGCGTTCAGGACACTGAAGCTTTCTTT. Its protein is CANPIGAQRVQDTEAFF.

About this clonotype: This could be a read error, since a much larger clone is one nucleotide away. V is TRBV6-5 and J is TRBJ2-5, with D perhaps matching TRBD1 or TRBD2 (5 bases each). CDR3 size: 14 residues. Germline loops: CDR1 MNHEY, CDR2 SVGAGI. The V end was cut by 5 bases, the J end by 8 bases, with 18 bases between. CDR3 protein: CASSPGPWGDTQYF. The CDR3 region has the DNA TGTGCCAGCAGTCCGGGACCCTGGGGAGATACCCAGTACTTC.

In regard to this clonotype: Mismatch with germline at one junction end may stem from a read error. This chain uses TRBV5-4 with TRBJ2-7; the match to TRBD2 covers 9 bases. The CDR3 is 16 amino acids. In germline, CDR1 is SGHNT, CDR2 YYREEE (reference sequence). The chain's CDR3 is CANSLAGGTSSYEQYF. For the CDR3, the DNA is TGTGCCAACAGCTTGGCCGGCGGGACTAGCAGCTACGAGCAGTACTTC.

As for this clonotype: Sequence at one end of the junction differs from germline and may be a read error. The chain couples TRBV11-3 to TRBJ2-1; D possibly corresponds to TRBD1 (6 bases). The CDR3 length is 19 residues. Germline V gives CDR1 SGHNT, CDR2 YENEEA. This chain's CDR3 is CASSSDFFFRGSSYNEQFF. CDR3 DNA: TGTGCCAGTAGCTCAGATTTTTTTTTCAGGGGAAGCTCCTACAATGAGCAGTTCTTC.

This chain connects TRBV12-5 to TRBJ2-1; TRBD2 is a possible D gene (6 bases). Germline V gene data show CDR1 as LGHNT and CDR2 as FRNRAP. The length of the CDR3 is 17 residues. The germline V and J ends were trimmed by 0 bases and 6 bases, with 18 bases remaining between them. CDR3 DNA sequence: TGTGCTAGTGGTTTGGTAGGCTTGGGGACTCCAGGCAATGAGCAGTTCTTC. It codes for CASGLVGLGTPGNEQFF.

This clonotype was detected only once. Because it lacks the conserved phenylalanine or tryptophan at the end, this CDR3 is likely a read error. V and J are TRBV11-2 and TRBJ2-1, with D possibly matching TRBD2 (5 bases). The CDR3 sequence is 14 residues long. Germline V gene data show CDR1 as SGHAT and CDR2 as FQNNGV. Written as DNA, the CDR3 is TGTGCCAACAGCTTGGGCCTAGCTGCTAATGAGCAGTTCGTC. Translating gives CANSLGLAANEQFV.

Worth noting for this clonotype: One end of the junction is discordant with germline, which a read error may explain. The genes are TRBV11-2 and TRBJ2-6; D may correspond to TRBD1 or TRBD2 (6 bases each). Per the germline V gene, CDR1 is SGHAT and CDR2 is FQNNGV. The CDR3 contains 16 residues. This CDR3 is CASSLGGALVADVLTF. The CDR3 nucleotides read TGTGCCAGCAGCTTAGGGGGGGCGCTTGTGGCCGACGTCCTGACTTTC.

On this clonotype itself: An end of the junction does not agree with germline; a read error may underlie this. In nucleotides, the CDR3 is TGTGCGAGCAGCTTAGGGGAGAACTATGAGCAGTTCTTC. Protein sequence: CASSLGENYEQFF. V and J are TRBV11-3 and TRBJ2-1; D might be TRBD1 or TRBD2, each matching 5 bases. Germline CDR1 is SGHNT and CDR2 is YENEEA. The CDR3 loop spans 13 amino acids.